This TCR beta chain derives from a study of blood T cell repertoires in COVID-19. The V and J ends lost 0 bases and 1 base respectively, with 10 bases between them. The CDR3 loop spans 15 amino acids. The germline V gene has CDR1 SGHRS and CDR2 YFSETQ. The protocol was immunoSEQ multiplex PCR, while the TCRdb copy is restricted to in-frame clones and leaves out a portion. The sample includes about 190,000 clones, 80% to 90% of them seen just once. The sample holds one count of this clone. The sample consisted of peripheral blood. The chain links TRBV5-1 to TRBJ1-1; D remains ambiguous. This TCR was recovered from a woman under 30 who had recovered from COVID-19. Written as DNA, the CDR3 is TGCGCCAGCAGCTTGGAGCGGGTTAAGAACACTGAAGCTTTCTTT. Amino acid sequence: CASSLERVKNTEAFF. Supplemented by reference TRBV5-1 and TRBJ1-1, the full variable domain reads KAGVTQTPRYLIKTRGQQVTLSCSPISGHRSVSWYQQTPGQGLQFLFEYFSETQRNKGNFPGRFSGRQFSNSRSEMNVSTLELGDSALYLCASSLERVKNTEAFFGQGTRLTVV.